Following are 5 T cell receptor beta chains from one sample sequenced in a study of Tregs in tolerant kidney transplant recipients. Related graft donors supplied nonmyeloablative bone marrow transplants, and mixed chimerism was transient. Data came from immunoSEQ multiplex PCR; TCRdb stores just in-frame clones and leaves some out. The sample has 80,000 or so clones, over 75% seen once. The specimen was CD4+ T cells from blood (PBMCs), collected 24 months after the transplant. These receptor sequences come from a human patient who received a combined kidney and bone marrow transplant. The T cells may come from the graft donor.

This clone showed up just once. The chain combines TRBV5-1 with TRBJ2-7; TRBD1 is a possible D gene (6 bases). V lost 7 bases, J lost 3 bases, and 11 bases lay in between. In germline, CDR1 is SGHRS, CDR2 YFSETQ. This CDR3 is built from 12 residues. CDR3 sequence (DNA): TGCGCCAGCCGGGACACGAACTACGAGCAGTACTTC. Residues: CASRDTNYEQYF. Complete variable domain (other parts from reference TRBV5-1 and TRBJ2-7): KAGVTQTPRYLIKTRGQQVTLSCSPISGHRSVSWYQQTPGQGLQFLFEYFSETQRNKGNFPGRFSGRQFSNSRSEMNVSTLELGDSALYLCASRDTNYEQYFGPGTRLTVT.

V and J are TRBV4-1 and TRBJ1-1; no reliable D call. There are 17 residues in the CDR3. The V end was cut by 0 bases, the J end by 5 bases, with 19 bases between. Germline loops: CDR1 MGHRA, CDR2 YSYEKL. This chain's CDR3 is CASSQEILVSIRTEAFF. For the CDR3, the DNA is TGCGCCAGCAGCCAAGAAATCCTGGTCTCTATTCGTACTGAAGCTTTCTTT.

The chain employs TRBV5-4 and TRBJ2-1, with 8 nucleotides matching TRBD2. Losses at the gene ends were 10 bases for V and 4 bases for J; bases not matched to a gene: 13. Per germline, CDR1 SGHNT and CDR2 YYREEE (reference sequence). The CDR3 is made up of 15 amino acids. The CDR3 sequence: CALEDSGVRYNEQFF. The CDR3 DNA sequence: TGTGCCCTGGAGGATAGCGGGGTCCGATACAATGAGCAGTTCTTC. Complete variable domain (other parts from reference TRBV5-4 and TRBJ2-1): ETGVTQSPTHLIKTRGQQVTLRCSSQSGHNTVSWYQQALGQGPQFIFQYYREEENGRGNFPPRFSGLQFPNYSSELNVNALELDDSALYLCALEDSGVRYNEQFFGPGTRLTVL.

V gene TRBV4-3 combines with J gene TRBJ2-3; D is perhaps TRBD2 (6 bases). The CDR3 totals 16 residues. Looked up from germline, CDR1 is LGHNA and CDR2 is YSLEER. Between the trimmed V and J ends, which lost 1 base and 6 bases, there was a span of 17 bases. In DNA, the CDR3 is TGCGCCAGCAGCCAAGCGGACTATCTTTTGGCGGATACGCAGTATTTT. Amino acids: CASSQADYLLADTQYF.

This clone was picked up a small number of times. The V and J genes are TRBV2 and TRBJ2-7; 10 nucleotides match TRBD1. This CDR3 has 13 residues. V shed 7 bases, J shed 2 bases, and the junction held 2 bases outside the gene matches. Germline V gene sequence: CDR1 SNHLY, CDR2 FYNNEI. Here the CDR3 DNA reads TGTGCCAGCACGGACAGGGGGACCTACGAGCAGTACTTC. This translates into CASTDRGTYEQYF.